This T cell receptor beta chain was found in a study of cytotoxic CD8 clonotypes in ibrutinib-treated CLL. A remark on this clone: No antigen is known for it.

Findings and caveats of the study: Exceeding age-matched healthy donors, baseline clonality also tracked the counts of circulating CD8+ T cells. Private clonotypes, not public ones, expanded at ibrutinib response. Clonality increased at ibrutinib response, then returned toward baseline at progression.

Approximately 2.2 micrograms of genomic DNA from cryopreserved PBMCs went into TCR beta libraries. Assay: immunoSEQ multiplex PCR; the TCRdb copy retains only in-frame clones and omits some. The sample yields about 300,000 clones, 67% seen once. The sample consisted of PBMCs, taken after 36 months of ibrutinib treatment. The source is a human donor with chronic lymphocytic leukemia.

The CDR3 here is CASSRPLRGSTDTQYF. DNA of the CDR3: TGTGCCAGCAGCCGCCCCCTCCGGGGGAGCACAGATACGCAGTATTTT. The V gene is TRBV7-9, the J gene TRBJ2-3; D perhaps matches TRBD2 (6 bases). This CDR3 spans 16 amino acids. Germline V gene data show CDR1 as SEHNR and CDR2 as FQNEAQ (reference sequence). Trimming stripped 5 bases from V and 0 bases from J, with 15 bases between.